A single sample is the source of the 9 T cell receptor beta chains below, sequenced in a study of PD-1 blockade in classical Hodgkin lymphoma. Relapse after autologous stem cell transplantation occurred in every patient, and brentuximab vedotin exposure varied. The method was immunoSEQ multiplex PCR; TCRdb's version includes in-frame clones alone and lacks a portion of them. This repertoire shows about 41,000 clones, about 74% found once; its top ten account for around 22%. Sequencing used peripheral blood mononuclear cells (PBMCs), obtained at baseline. Receptors were obtained from a human donor with classical Hodgkin lymphoma.

The chain has TRBV7-2 and TRBJ2-3, with a tentative D call TRBD2 (6 bases). CDR1 and CDR2 (germline): SGHTA, FQGNSA. The CDR3 has 16 residues. The V gene lost 4 bases and the J gene lost 1 base, with 15 bases spanning the gap. CDR3 in amino acids: CASSSALGLGTDTQYF. As DNA, the CDR3 is TGTGCCAGCAGCTCTGCTCTGGGACTGGGCACAGATACGCAGTATTTT.

The chain joins TRBV6-5 to TRBJ1-5; D is unresolved. CDR1 and CDR2 from the germline V gene are MNHEY and SVGAGI. V was pared by 5 bases and J by 1 base, with 12 bases between. The CDR3 consists of 15 residues. CDR3 bases: TGTGCCAGCAGTCCGGGAGGTAAAAGCAATCAGCCCCAGCATTTT. Its translation is CASSPGGKSNQPQHF.

This sequence joins TRBV6-5 and TRBJ2-7; TRBD2 matches at 7 bases. The CDR3 loop spans 14 amino acids. Per the germline V gene, CDR1 is MNHEY and CDR2 is SVGAGI. The V gene end was trimmed by 6 bases and the J gene end by 3 bases; junction bases not matched to a gene: 8. CDR3 sequence: CASSPGGSDYEQYF. CDR3 coding DNA: TGTGCCAGCAGCCCCGGGGGGAGCGACTACGAGCAGTACTTC.

The rearrangement links TRBV29-1 to TRBJ2-7, with TRBD1 identical over 8 bases. V gave up 6 bases and J gave up 2 bases; unmatched junction bases: 3. Germline loops: CDR1 SQVTM, CDR2 ANQGSEA. The CDR3 covers 12 residues. CDR3 sequence: CSVGDRPYEQYF. The CDR3 bases are TGCAGCGTCGGGGACAGGCCCTACGAGCAGTACTTC.

The V and J genes are TRBV5-1 and TRBJ2-7, with D perhaps TRBD2 (6 bases). From germline, CDR1 is SGHRS and CDR2 YFSETQ. The CDR3 is 16 residues long. Trimming left V 1 base short and J 4 bases short, with 18 bases between. The CDR3 bases are TGCGCCAGCAGCTTGCAAACCGGGACTCCAGTGTACGAGCAGTACTTC. Translating gives CASSLQTGTPVYEQYF.

There are a few counts of this clone. The genes are TRBV7-2 and TRBJ2-1, with D possibly being TRBD2 (6 bases). V was pared by 2 bases and J by 0 bases, with 11 bases between. Per germline, CDR1 SGHTA and CDR2 FQGNSA. The CDR3 covers 16 residues. For the CDR3, the DNA is TGTGCCAGCAGCTTATTGGGAGGCGGCTCCTACAATGAGCAGTTCTTC. Its translation is CASSLLGGGSYNEQFF.

V usage is TRBV27 and J usage is TRBJ2-1; D call uncertain. Germline values: CDR1 MNHEY, CDR2 SMNVEV (reference sequence). Trimming removed 6 bases from V and 0 bases from J, with 15 bases in between. The CDR3 has 16 amino acids. The CDR3 spells CASRIQPASSYNEQFF. CDR3 nucleotide sequence: TGTGCCAGCAGAATACAACCGGCTAGCTCCTACAATGAGCAGTTCTTC.

The V call is TRBV5-1, the J call TRBJ2-1, with D possibly matching TRBD2 (5 bases). V was cut by 4 bases and J by 5 bases, with 25 bases left in between. Germline CDR1 SGHRS, CDR2 YFSETQ. This CDR3 is built from 18 residues. The CDR3 spells CASSPVVASGPFNNEQFF. Written as DNA, the CDR3 is TGCGCCAGCAGCCCCGTCGTCGCCAGCGGACCTTTCAACAATGAGCAGTTCTTC.

The V call is TRBV6-1, the J call TRBJ1-1; D is undetermined. The CDR3 has 15 residues. Germline assignment: CDR1 MNHNS and CDR2 SASEGT. The V and J ends lost 5 bases and 2 bases respectively, with 15 bases between them. CDR3 DNA: TGTGCCAGCAGTAGATTGGAGGTTCCTAACACTGAAGCTTTCTTT. This codes for CASSRLEVPNTEAFF.